The source of this TCR beta chain is a study of spatial heterogeneity in lung cancer. Study-wide background: Raw reads contained each unique TCR and UMI combination more than ten times on average. Study-wide points: Ubiquitous expanded tumor TCRs were seen in blood more at resection than at follow-up.

TCR cDNA molecules were tagged individually, and each one carried a unique molecular identifier. One entry per CDR3 protein, called by TCRdb with MiXCR from the 5' RACE reads. The data contain 45,000 or so distinct CDR3 sequences, roughly 10% of them singletons. Time point of the sample: sample taken at primary tumor resection. The authors sequenced whole RNA from tumor, nontumor lung or frozen PBMC without sorting. The approximately 78 donors had untreated early-stage non-small cell lung cancer. A note on this clonotype: Its specificity is not known.

V gave up 2 bases and J gave up 5 bases, with 13 bases separating them. The germline gives CDR1 MNHNS, CDR2 SASEGT. The CDR3 length is 15 residues. This sequence joins TRBV6-1 and TRBJ1-5, with D hard to call. The TCR sequence derives from a female donor with early-stage non-small cell lung cancer. The sequencing used PBMCs, collected at surgery. The CDR3 reads CASSETSAGYQPQHF. CDR3 nucleotides: TGTGCCAGCAGTGAAACATCTGCGGGGTATCAGCCCCAGCATTTT.